Listed below are T cell receptor beta chains from one sample, sequenced in a study of cytomegalovirus exposure and HLA in healthy donors. Repertoires were generated with immunoSEQ multiplex PCR, while TCRdb's copy carries only in-frame clones and drops some. This table has roughly 110,000 clones, roughly 74% appearing once. The sequenced sample was PBMCs. The receptors shown here come from a man aged 35-49 years in good health and CMV-seronegative. CDR3s include the opening cysteine and the closing phenylalanine or tryptophan. The D gene is left open where the match is weak. Part of the rows lack a size; the others show once, few, many or a class for expanded clones.

abundance	v_gene	d_gene	j_gene	CDR3aa	CDR3nt
.	TRBV18	.	TRBJ2-1	CASSPRSADYDNEQFF	TGTGCCAGCTCACCCCGCTCCGCGGACTATGACAATGAGCAGTTCTTC
.	TRBV6-6	.	TRBJ1-5	CASMTQGNQPQHF	TGTGCCAGCATGACACAGGGAAATCAGCCCCAGCATTTT
.	TRBV7-2	TRBD2	TRBJ2-7	CASRAGTSGGYEQYF	TGTGCCAGCAGGGCGGGGACTAGCGGGGGATACGAGCAGTACTTC
.	TRBV7-2	TRBD1	TRBJ1-2	CASSLAFSATGAGGYTF	TGTGCCAGCAGCTTAGCGTTTAGCGCCACAGGGGCTGGTGGCTACACCTTC
.	TRBV5-1	.	TRBJ2-3	CASSLAAGRDTQYF	TGCGCCAGCAGCTTGGCGGCAGGGCGAGATACGCAGTATTTT
.	TRBV5-4	TRBD1	TRBJ2-5	CASSGGQAYQETQYF	TGTGCCAGCAGCGGCGGACAGGCGTACCAAGAGACCCAGTACTTC
.	TRBV9	TRBD1	TRBJ1-3	CASSVGQNPTGTTIYF	TGTGCCAGCAGCGTAGGTCAAAACCCGACAGGGACAACCATATATTTT
once	TRBV4-1	.	TRBJ1-1	CASSQDWDTDTEAFF	TGCGCCAGCAGCCAAGATTGGGACACCGACACTGAAGCTTTCTTT
.	TRBV9	TRBD2	TRBJ2-3	CASSVGVAGGTDTQYF	TGTGCCAGCAGCGTAGGGGTAGCGGGGGGCACAGATACGCAGTATTTT
few	TRBV5-6	TRBD1	TRBJ2-1	CASSLNRGSYNEQFF	TGTGCCAGCAGCTTGAACAGGGGCTCCTACAATGAGCAGTTCTTC
.	TRBV5-4	TRBD2	TRBJ2-5	CASGIAGGTQTQYF	TGTGCCAGCGGGATAGCGGGGGGGACGCAGACCCAGTACTTC
.	TRBV19	TRBD2	TRBJ2-5	CASSIGTSKETQYF	TGTGCCAGTAGCATCGGGACTAGCAAAGAGACCCAGTACTTC
.	TRBV6-5	TRBD1	TRBJ1-5	CASRDTGGDQPQHF	TGTGCCAGCAGAGATACAGGGGGCGATCAGCCCCAGCATTTT
.	TRBV19	.	TRBJ2-7	CASAAGYTYEQYF	TGTGCGAGTGCGGCGGGGTATACCTACGAGCAGTACTTC
.	TRBV11-2	.	TRBJ1-6	CASSLGGGPSPSRGSPLHF	TGTGCCAGCAGCTTGGGGGGGGGTCCCAGCCCCTCGCGAGGCTCACCCCTCCACTTT
few	TRBV5-5	TRBD1	TRBJ2-5	CASSGTGTVQETQYF	TGTGCCAGCAGCGGTACCGGGACAGTGCAAGAGACCCAGTACTTC
.	TRBV4-2	.	TRBJ2-5	CASSPPGLGEETQYF	TGTGCCAGCAGCCCTCCGGGCCTGGGAGAAGAGACCCAGTACTTC
.	TRBV5-1	.	TRBJ1-1	CASSLAGDTEAFF	TGCGCCAGCAGCTTGGCGGGTGATACTGAAGCTTTCTTT
.	TRBV4-2	.	TRBJ2-7	CASSQGGAWAADLSYEQYF	TGTGCCAGCAGCCAAGGTGGGGCCTGGGCGGCGGACCTCTCCTACGAGCAGTACTTC
few	TRBV5-1	.	TRBJ1-1	CASSSGHPGNEAFF	TGCGCCAGCAGCTCGGGACACCCCGGCAATGAAGCTTTCTTT
few	TRBV9	.	TRBJ1-1	CASSGRRELNTEAFF	TGTGCCAGCAGCGGACGACGGGAACTGAACACTGAAGCTTTCTTT
.	TRBV27	.	TRBJ2-3	CASSLFGGLSTDTQYF	TGTGCCAGCAGTTTATTTGGCGGACTTTCCACAGATACGCAGTATTTT
.	TRBV5-1	TRBD1	TRBJ2-1	CASSSGQGRYNEQFF	TGCGCCAGCAGCTCTGGACAGGGGAGGTACAATGAGCAGTTCTTC
.	TRBV6-1	.	TRBJ2-7	CASSDNSYEQYF	TGTGCCAGCAGTGACAACTCCTACGAGCAGTACTTC
.	TRBV19	TRBD1	TRBJ1-6	CASSDGTGRRDNSPLHF	TGTGCCAGTAGCGACGGGACAGGGAGGAGGGATAATTCACCCCTCCACTTT
once	TRBV5-1	.	TRBJ1-6	CASSLVGGQGLIALHF	TGCGCCAGCAGCTTGGTCGGAGGGCAGGGTCTTATAGCCCTCCACTTT
.	TRBV11-1	.	TRBJ2-7	CASSLVNYEQYF	TGTGCCAGCAGCTTAGTAAACTACGAGCAGTACTTC
.	TRBV28	TRBD1	TRBJ1-6	CASSSPTGDNSPLHF	TGTGCCAGCAGTTCCCCGACAGGGGATAATTCACCCCTCCACTTT
.	TRBV7-9	.	TRBJ2-3	CASSLGAGTDTQYF	TGTGCCAGCAGCTTAGGAGCTGGCACAGATACGCAGTATTTT
.	TRBV2	.	TRBJ2-5	CASSQQGFRETQYF	TGTGCCAGCAGTCAACAGGGTTTCCGGGAGACCCAGTACTTC
.	TRBV18	TRBD1	TRBJ2-2	CASSPTGGNTGELFF	TGTGCCAGCTCACCAACAGGGGGGAACACCGGGGAGCTGTTTTTT
.	TRBV7-2	.	TRBJ1-4	CASSLATGANEKLFF	TGTGCCAGCAGCTTAGCGACAGGAGCTAATGAAAAACTGTTTTTT
few	TRBV29-1	TRBD2	TRBJ2-5	CSGTTSGGETQYF	TGCAGCGGCACAACTAGCGGGGGAGAGACCCAGTACTTC
.	TRBV18	.	TRBJ1-4	CASSPRDEKLFF	TGTGCCAGCTCACCTCGAGATGAAAAACTGTTTTTT
.	TRBV23-1	TRBD2	TRBJ2-3	CASSQSGGEDTDTQYF	TGCGCCAGCAGTCAATCGGGGGGGGAGGACACAGATACGCAGTATTTT
.	TRBV11-2	.	TRBJ1-2	CASSLDLVFGYTF	TGTGCCAGCAGCTTAGATCTCGTATTTGGCTACACCTTC
.	TRBV5-1	TRBD2	TRBJ2-7	CASRSSGTYEQYF	TGCGCCAGCCGTTCGAGCGGGACCTACGAGCAGTACTTC
.	TRBV25-1	.	TRBJ2-3	CASSAGGTISSTDTQYF	TGTGCCAGCAGTGCCGGCGGAACAATCTCTAGCACAGATACGCAGTATTTT
.	TRBV18	TRBD2	TRBJ2-1	CASSPRQGGGYNEQFF	TGTGCCAGCTCACCACGTCAGGGCGGGGGGTACAATGAGCAGTTCTTC
.	TRBV18	.	TRBJ2-6	CASSSPPGSGANVLTF	TGTGCCAGCTCTTCCCCCCCAGGGTCTGGGGCCAACGTCCTGACTTTC
.	TRBV11-3	.	TRBJ1-1	CASSWGEDTEAFF	TGTGCCAGCAGCTGGGGAGAGGACACTGAAGCTTTCTTT